These 6 T cell receptor beta chains originate from one sample sequenced in a study of OX40 agonist ivuxolimab in advanced cancers. Sequencing was performed with immunoSEQ multiplex PCR; in TCRdb, only in-frame clones are kept and a portion is missing. The data contain approximately 44,000 clones, about 86% of them singletons. The material sequenced was CD4+ or CD8+ T cells sorted from blood, taken in a trial of the OX40 agonist ivuxolimab. These receptors were taken from an adult with an advanced solid tumor such as melanoma, head and neck, liver or kidney cancer.

This clone appeared a single time. The V and J genes are TRBV7-2 and TRBJ1-6; a weak D match, TRBD1 (5 bases). CDR3 length equals 13 residues. The V end was cut by 5 bases, the J end by 13 bases, with 15 bases between. CDR1 is SGHTA, CDR2 FQGNSA, per germline. In nucleotides, the CDR3 is TGTGCCAGCAGCCCAGGGAGGGACCTCCCCCTCCACTTT. Translating gives CASSPGRDLPLHF.

The genes are TRBV6-5 and TRBJ2-7; TRBD1 might be the D (6 bases). The V end was cut by 0 bases, the J end by 9 bases, with 18 bases between. From germline, CDR1 is MNHEY and CDR2 SVGAGI. The CDR3 loop spans 15 amino acids. This CDR3 is CASSYSTTGGWGQYF. The CDR3 DNA reads as TGTGCCAGCAGTTACTCGACGACAGGAGGTTGGGGGCAGTACTTC.

The chain links TRBV5-8 to TRBJ1-4; a possible D gene is TRBD1 (5 bases). This CDR3 is built from 15 residues. The V and J ends lost 1 base and 7 bases respectively, with 14 bases between them. CDR1 is SGHTS and CDR2 is YDEGEE in the germline V gene. The DNA for the CDR3 is TGTGCCAGCAGCTTGATGTCCGGGGGGGGTGAAAAACTGTTTTTT. Protein: CASSLMSGGGEKLFF.

The rearrangement joins TRBV4-1 to TRBJ2-3; TRBD2 aligns across 11 bases. Germline assignment: CDR1 MGHRA and CDR2 YSYEKL. The CDR3 is made up of 16 amino acids. Unmatched junction bases numbered 3, after V lost 4 bases and J lost 0 bases. CDR3 loop: CASSRLAGGSTDTQYF. The CDR3, as DNA: TGCGCCAGCAGCCGGTTAGCGGGAGGGAGCACAGATACGCAGTATTTT.

The V call is TRBV11-3, the J call TRBJ1-5; D may be TRBD1 (6 bases). Trimming removed 0 bases at V and 2 bases at J, with 17 bases between. The V gene's germline CDR1 is SGHNT and CDR2 YENEEA. The CDR3 totals 18 residues. CDR3 nucleotides: TGTGCCAGCAGCTTAGATCTTCGGGGGGGCTCGGGCAATCAGCCCCAGCATTTT. Encoded protein: CASSLDLRGGSGNQPQHF.

V and J are TRBV6-6 and TRBJ2-2; D gene uncertain. Trimming left V 5 bases short and J 1 base short, with 8 bases between. CDR3 size: 14 residues. Germline CDR1 reads MNHNY; CDR2 reads SVGAGI (reference sequence). CDR3 coding DNA: TGTGCCAGCAGTCCCTCGGGGAACACCGGGGAGCTGTTTTTT. It translates to CASSPSGNTGELFF.